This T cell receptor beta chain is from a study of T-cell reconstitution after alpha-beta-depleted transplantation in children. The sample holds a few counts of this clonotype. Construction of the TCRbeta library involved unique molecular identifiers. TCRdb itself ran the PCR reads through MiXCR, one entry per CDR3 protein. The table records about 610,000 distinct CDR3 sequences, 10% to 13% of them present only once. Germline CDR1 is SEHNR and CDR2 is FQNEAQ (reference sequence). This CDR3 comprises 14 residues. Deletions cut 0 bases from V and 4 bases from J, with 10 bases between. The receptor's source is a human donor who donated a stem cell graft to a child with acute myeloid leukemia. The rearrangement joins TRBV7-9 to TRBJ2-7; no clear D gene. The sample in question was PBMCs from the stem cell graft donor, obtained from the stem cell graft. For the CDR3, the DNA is TGTGCCAGCAGCTTAGCGGGAAATGGGTACGAGCAGTACTTC. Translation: CASSLAGNGYEQYF.